Below are 15 T cell receptor beta chains sequenced from a single sample in a study of T cells in Graves' hyperthyroidism and ophthalmopathy (dated by TCRdb to the late 2010s). Receptor amplification or capture employed multiplex PCR. Sequencing instrument: Illumina HiSeq 2000. TCR beta CDR3 regions were amplified from RNA transcripts. A first-round RT-PCR of the TCR CDR3 used the HTBI primer set with the Qiagen OneStep RT-PCR kit. The raw public data were reprocessed by TCRdb itself: fastp quality trimming at Q25, MiXCR clonotype calling, in-frame beta chains only. Rows with one shared CDR3 protein collapse into an entry with the most common genes and DNA. This sample lists approximately 330,000 distinct CDR3 sequences; around a sixth were detected once. Clones ranked in the top ten supply around 47% of the sample. The sequenced sample was blood. The receptor source for this set is a woman in her fifties or sixties with Graves' hyperthyroidism.

This clonotype was seen many times. The CDR3 bases are TGTGCCAGCAGCCGCACTAGTGGTACGCAGTATTTT. Encoded protein: CASSRTSGTQYF. The chain carries TRBV3-1 and TRBJ2-3; TRBD2 is a possible D gene (5 bases). The CDR3 has 12 residues. The germline CDR1 and CDR2 sequences are LGHDT and YNNKEL (reference sequence). The V gene lost 4 bases and the J gene lost 8 bases, with 10 bases spanning the gap.

This clonotype was recorded many times. This sequence joins TRBV30 and TRBJ1-1; D unclear. The germline V gene encodes CDR1 GTSNPN and CDR2 SVGIG (reference sequence). V was pared by 1 base and J by 3 bases, with 12 bases between. This CDR3 is built from 14 residues. The CDR3 is CAWSAARWYTEAFF. DNA of the CDR3: TGTGCCTGGAGTGCGGCCCGCTGGTACACTGAAGCTTTCTTT.

This clonotype was seen repeatedly, ten times or more. The genes are TRBV11-2 and TRBJ2-5, with D perhaps matching TRBD1 (6 bases). The CDR3 consists of 13 residues. Germline CDR1 reads SGHAT; CDR2 reads FQNNGV. The V end lost 5 bases, the J end lost 3 bases, and 10 bases lay between the germline ends. The CDR3 sequence is CASSRPGEETQYF. For the CDR3, the DNA is TGTGCCAGCAGCCGACCAGGGGAAGAGACCCAGTACTTC.

This clonotype was counted at least ten times. V usage is TRBV11-2 and J usage is TRBJ2-2; 8 bases are shared with TRBD2. Germline V CDR1 and CDR2: SGHAT, FQNNGV. The CDR3 has 16 amino acids. V shed 5 bases, J shed 6 bases, and the junction held 11 bases outside the gene matches. CDR3 coding DNA: TGTGCCAGCAGCCCCAGGGGAGCGGGAGAGGCCGGGGAGCTGTTTTTT. This encodes CASSPRGAGEAGELFF. Filled out from reference TRBV11-2 and TRBJ2-2, the complete variable domain reads EAGVAQSPRYKIIEKRQSVAFWCNPISGHATLYWYQQILGQGPKLLIQFQNNGVVDDSQLPKDRFSAERLKGVDSTLKIQPAKLEDSAVYLCASSPRGAGEAGELFFGEGSRLTVL.

In its sample, this clonotype was seen a few times. The gene calls are TRBV7-6 and TRBJ1-1, with unresolved D. In germline, CDR1 is SGHVS, CDR2 FNYEAQ. The CDR3 contains 14 residues. Between the trimmed V and J ends, which lost 4 bases and 11 bases, there was a span of 20 bases. The CDR3 reads CASSSRKNRVGAFF. CDR3 sequence (DNA): TGTGCCAGCAGCTCGAGAAAGAATCGGGTCGGGGCTTTCTTT.

This clonotype was counted ten times or more. This chain connects TRBV7-9 to TRBJ1-1; D gene uncertain. Germline V gene data show CDR1 as SEHNR and CDR2 as FQNEAQ (reference sequence). The CDR3 extends over 13 amino acids. The V end lost 5 bases, the J end lost 1 base, and 8 bases lay between the germline ends. As DNA, the CDR3 is TGTGCCAGCAGCCTACTGCCGAACACTGAAGCTTTCTTT. Translated, it gives CASSLLPNTEAFF.

The chain uses TRBV6-1 and TRBJ2-2; 13 bases align to TRBD2. The CDR3 has 16 residues. J was trimmed by 6 bases and V by 5 bases; bases with no gene match: 6. Germline V gene sequence: CDR1 MNHNS, CDR2 SASEGT. The DNA for the CDR3 is TGTGCCAGCAGTCCAAGACTAGCGGGAGGCCCCGGGGAGCTGTTTTTT. Encoded protein: CASSPRLAGGPGELFF.

In this sample, this clonotype turned up many times. The chain has TRBV28 and TRBJ1-4; TRBD1 is a possible D gene (6 bases). The CDR3 sequence is 14 residues long. Germline lookup yields CDR1 MDHEN and CDR2 SYDVKM. V was trimmed by 5 bases and J by 7 bases, leaving 14 bases between them. Written as DNA, the CDR3 is TGTGCCAGCAGTCTTCAGGGGAGGAGTGAAAAACTGTTTTTT. As protein: CASSLQGRSEKLFF.

J is TRBJ2-3 and V is TRBV4-1, with D perhaps TRBD2 (7 bases). The ends were cut back, 0 bases at V and 1 base at J, with 20 bases in the middle. CDR1 is MGHRA and CDR2 is YSYEKL in the germline V gene. The CDR3 consists of 19 residues. CDR3 in amino acids: CASSQEAPGVAGGTDTQYF. The CDR3 coding sequence is TGCGCCAGCAGCCAAGAAGCCCCAGGGGTAGCGGGCGGCACAGATACGCAGTATTTT.

The rearrangement joins TRBV19 to TRBJ1-2; 8 bases map to TRBD1. J lost 6 bases, V lost 5 bases, and 8 bases had no gene match. The CDR3 consists of 14 residues. Looked up from germline, CDR1 is LNHDA and CDR2 is SQIVND (reference sequence). In DNA, the CDR3 is TGTGCCAGTAGTGCTTCGGACAGGGCAAATGGCTACACCTTC. This translates into CASSASDRANGYTF.

This rearrangement joins TRBV9 to TRBJ2-2; 7 positions match TRBD2. Germline V CDR1 and CDR2: SGDLS, YYNGEE. The V gene end was trimmed by 0 bases and the J gene end by 4 bases; junction bases not matched to a gene: 6. The CDR3 has 16 amino acids. DNA of the CDR3: TGTGCCAGCAGCGTAGTTGCGGGAGCAAGCACCGGGGAGCTGTTTTTT. Amino acids: CASSVVAGASTGELFF.

This clonotype was picked up many times. This chain joins TRBV20-1 and TRBJ2-7; TRBD2 matches at 8 bases. This CDR3 region has 16 residues. The J segment lost 7 bases and the V segment lost 2 bases, leaving 16 bases of the junction unmatched. Germline V gene lookup returns CDR1 DFQATT and CDR2 SNEGSKA (reference sequence). CDR3 DNA sequence: TGCAGTGCTAGATTCACTAGTAGAGCGGGAGTCGGAGAGCAGTACTTC. The encoded protein is CSARFTSRAGVGEQYF.

This clonotype was recorded a few times. The chain joins TRBV28 to TRBJ1-4; D is unclear. CDR1 and CDR2 from the germline V gene are MDHEN and SYDVKM. This CDR3 has 15 amino acids. V dropped 3 bases and J dropped 4 bases, with 12 bases sitting between them. The CDR3 nucleotides are TGTGCCAGCAGTTTGTCCCTTATACTTAATGAAAAACTGTTTTTT. As protein: CASSLSLILNEKLFF.

A note on this clonotype: This could be a read error, since a much larger clone is one nucleotide away. The rearrangement links TRBV29-1 to TRBJ2-5, with 7 bases matching TRBD2. Germline V gene sequence: CDR1 SQVTM, CDR2 ANQGSEA. The CDR3 totals 15 residues. CDR3 region: CSAGGLTGGGEIQYF. The CDR3 coding sequence is TGCAGCGCCGGGGGTTTGACGGGAGGAGGGGAGATCCAGTACTTC.

DNA of the CDR3: TGTGCCAGCAGTTACACTAGCGAGCAGTACTTC. Residues: CASSYTSEQYF. The chain uses TRBV6-2 or TRBV6-3 and TRBJ2-7; TRBD2 might be the D (5 bases). V lost 2 bases and J lost 6, with 5 bases in between. The CDR3 length is 11 residues. Per the germline V gene, CDR1 is MNHEY and CDR2 is SVGEGT.